The clone carrying this TCR beta chain appeared once. Its antigen is not identified. This sample is drawn from a study of OX40 agonist ivuxolimab in advanced cancers. About the research overall: As their treatment, patients were administered ivuxolimab, an agonistic anti-OX40 (CD134) antibody. It was permissible to have had prior anti-PD-1, anti-PD-L1 or anti-CTLA-4 therapy, and about 40% had some. Study results and limitations: Expanded peripheral T cells had an undetermined antigen specificity.

The ends were cut back, 4 bases at V and 9 bases at J, with 13 bases in the middle. The germline gives CDR1 MDHEN, CDR2 SYDVKM. This CDR3 comprises 12 residues. This table comes from immunoSEQ multiplex PCR, and its TCRdb copy is limited to in-frame clones, with some not included. Here the sample spans around 76,000 clones, around 87% being singletons. Here the sequenced sample was CD4+ or CD8+ T cells sorted from blood, taken in a trial of the OX40 agonist ivuxolimab. The clonotype originates from an adult with an advanced solid tumor such as melanoma, head and neck, liver or kidney cancer. This chain uses TRBV28 with TRBJ2-7, with a tentative D call TRBD1 (5 bases). The CDR3 region has the DNA TGTGCCAGCAGTTCCGACAGACGCGGGCAGTACTTC. It specifies CASSSDRRGQYF. The full variable domain, with the rest looked up from reference TRBV28 and TRBJ2-7, is DVKVTQSSRYLVKRTGEKVFLECVQDMDHENMFWYRQDPGLGLRLIYFSYDVKMKEKGDIPEGYSVSREKKERFSLILESASTNQTSMYLCASSSDRRGQYFGPGTRLTVT.